A single sample is the source of the 22 T cell receptor beta chains below, sequenced in a study of blood T cells in healthy people across ages. For the second PCR, which ran for about 6 to 11 cycles, a sample-barcoded 5' primer and a J-beta primer mix were used. TCRdb re-called the 5' RACE reads with MiXCR, one entry per CDR3 protein. In the table there are about 620,000 distinct CDR3 sequences, about 51% of which are singletons. The sequenced sample consisted of blood. The receptors shown here come from a woman over 75 in good health.

V is TRBV7-3 and J is TRBJ2-3; D gene unclear. Germline CDR1 reads SGHTA; CDR2 reads FQGTGA. Deletions cut 5 bases from V and 1 base from J, with 16 bases between. The CDR3 is made up of 16 amino acids. The CDR3 coding sequence is TGTGCCAGCAGCCCGAATCAGCTGGGTGGCACAGATACGCAGTATTTT. Its protein product is CASSPNQLGGTDTQYF.

The chain carries TRBV4-3 and TRBJ2-7; D is perhaps TRBD2 (6 bases). With 1 base removed from V and 3 bases from J, the gap between germline ends came to 10 bases. Per the germline V gene, CDR1 is LGHNA and CDR2 is YSLEER. The CDR3 has 14 amino acids. For the CDR3, the DNA is TGCGCCAGCAGCCAAGCGTTTAGCGGCTACGAGCAGTACTTC. Amino acid sequence: CASSQAFSGYEQYF.

The rearrangement links TRBV5-1 to TRBJ2-1, with D maybe TRBD2 (6 bases). The CDR3 is made up of 13 amino acids. Germline CDR1 and CDR2: SGHRS and YFSETQ. V shed 3 bases and J shed 5 bases, with 9 bases lying between them. In DNA, the CDR3 is TGCGCCAGCAGCTATTCGGGAGACAATGAGCAGTTCTTC. This sequence encodes CASSYSGDNEQFF. The variable domain in full, completed from reference TRBV5-1 and TRBJ2-1, reads KAGVTQTPRYLIKTRGQQVTLSCSPISGHRSVSWYQQTPGQGLQFLFEYFSETQRNKGNFPGRFSGRQFSNSRSEMNVSTLELGDSALYLCASSYSGDNEQFFGPGTRLTVL.

Concerning this clonotype itself: A much more abundant neighbour one base away suggests this may be a read error. V and J are TRBV7-2 and TRBJ2-3; a possible D gene is TRBD1 (5 bases). CDR3 length equals 12 residues. CDR1 SGHTA and CDR2 FQGNSA come from the germline V gene. The CDR3 spells CASSFKGDTRYF. The CDR3 DNA is TGTGCCAGCAGCTTCAAAGGGGATACGCGGTATTTT.

This sequence joins TRBV9 and TRBJ2-3; tentative D call: TRBD2 (6 bases). CDR1 is SGDLS and CDR2 is YYNGEE in the germline V gene. Trimming took 3 bases from V and 9 from J, leaving 17 bases between them. The CDR3 consists of 14 residues. The CDR3 protein is CASSARLGRGTQYF. CDR3 DNA: TGTGCCAGCAGCGCCCGACTGGGCCGGGGGACGCAGTATTTT.

This rearrangement joins TRBV29-1 to TRBJ2-3, with 8 bases identical to TRBD2. Germline lookup yields CDR1 SQVTM and CDR2 ANQGSEA. The CDR3 is made up of 15 amino acids. V trimming: 6 bases; J trimming: 5 bases; junction bases outside the gene matches: 13. The CDR3 bases are TGCAGCGTCAGGAGGACGGGAGGGCCGGTAGATACGCAGTATTTT. This encodes CSVRRTGGPVDTQYF.

V gene TRBV4-2 combines with J gene TRBJ2-3, with 11 bases matching TRBD2. Germline CDR1 LGHNA, CDR2 YNFKEQ. The CDR3 extends over 17 amino acids. V gave up 0 bases and J gave up 2 bases; unmatched junction bases: 4. The CDR3 coding sequence is TGTGCCAGCAGCCAAGATTTGGGACTAGCGGTCACAGATACGCAGTATTTT. This gives the protein CASSQDLGLAVTDTQYF.

This clonotype was counted only a few times. The chain couples TRBV2 to TRBJ2-4; possibly TRBD1 for D (6 bases). The J call may not be correct, given that the DNA end is closer to TRBJ2-5. CDR3 length: 14 residues. Germline V gene lookup returns CDR1 SNHLY and CDR2 FYNNEI. The CDR3 sequence: CASGFGQLGETQYF. The CDR3 DNA reads as TGTGCCAGCGGTTTTGGACAGCTAGGAGAGACCCAGTACTTC.

The V call is TRBV4-1, the J call TRBJ2-5, with 10 bases fitting TRBD2. CDR3 length equals 17 residues. Trimming cost V 1 base and J 4 bases; bases outside gene matches: 9. The germline V gene encodes CDR1 MGHRA and CDR2 YSYEKL. CDR3 in amino acids: CASSQGSLAGVGETQYF. CDR3 nucleotide sequence: TGCGCCAGCAGCCAAGGATCTCTAGCGGGAGTAGGAGAGACCCAGTACTTC.

The gene calls are TRBV2 and TRBJ2-3; possibly TRBD1 for D (6 bases). This CDR3 comprises 14 residues. V lost 10 bases and J 6 bases, leaving 20 bases between the germline ends. From germline, CDR1 is SNHLY and CDR2 FYNNEI. CDR3 sequence: CANRVEEAADTQYF. In DNA, the CDR3 is TGTGCCAACAGGGTGGAGGAAGCGGCCGATACGCAGTATTTT.

This clonotype was picked up many times. This chain connects TRBV29-1 to TRBJ2-3; D possibly matches TRBD1 or TRBD2 (6 bases each). The length of the CDR3 is 14 residues. V was pared by 5 bases and J by 1 base, with 13 bases between. Germline V lookup: CDR1 SQVTM, CDR2 ANQGSEA. CDR3 sequence: CSVLGGQGTDTQYF. The DNA of the CDR3 is TGCAGCGTTCTAGGGGGGCAGGGCACAGATACGCAGTATTTT.

This clonotype was observed at least ten times. The chain links TRBV20-1 to TRBJ2-5; 7 nucleotides line up with TRBD1. The V gene's germline CDR1 is DFQATT and CDR2 SNEGSKA (reference sequence). J was trimmed by 6 bases and V by 7 bases; bases with no gene match: 11. CDR3 size: 13 residues. The CDR3 protein is CSVTTGWEKTQYF. CDR3 in DNA: TGCAGTGTAACGACAGGGTGGGAAAAGACCCAGTACTTC.

The gene calls are TRBV6-2 or TRBV6-3 and TRBJ2-2; D is unclear. The CDR3 covers 13 residues. Trimming removed 6 bases at V and 1 base at J, with 6 bases between. Germline loops: CDR1 MNHEY, CDR2 SVGEGT. CDR3 nucleotide sequence: TGTGCCAGCAGACGTCTGAACACCGGGGAGCTGTTTTTT. Translation gives CASRRLNTGELFF.

A note on this clonotype: One base away lies a much larger clone, so this may be a sequencing read error. This is likely a read error, given that the CDR3 carries no conserved phenylalanine or tryptophan at its end. The chain links TRBV28 to TRBJ2-5; D may be TRBD1 (8 bases). The CDR3 is 15 residues long. Germline CDR1 reads MDHEN; CDR2 reads SYDVKM. Trimming shortened V by 3 bases and J by 4 bases, and 15 bases separated the two germline ends. CDR3 nucleotides: TGTGCCAGCAGTTTTGTAACAGGGGGGGGAGAGACCCAGTACTAC. Its translation is CASSFVTGGGETQYY.

This clonotype was recorded a few times. This chain joins TRBV20-1 and TRBJ2-1; 9 bases fit TRBD2. The end of the DNA fits TRBJ2-7 better, so the J call may be wrong. CDR3 size: 16 residues. CDR1 DFQATT and CDR2 SNEGSKA come from the germline V gene (reference sequence). The CDR3 spells CSAHSGTSSSYNEQYF. DNA of the CDR3: TGCAGTGCGCATTCCGGGACTAGCAGCTCCTACAATGAGCAGTACTTC.

This clonotype came up once. The chain has TRBV27 and TRBJ2-1; no clear D. Trimming cost V 6 bases and J 7 bases, with 10 bases left between them. CDR1 is MNHEY, CDR2 SMNVEV, per germline (reference sequence). CDR3 length equals 12 residues. This chain's CDR3 is CASSRPSNEQFF. Here the CDR3 DNA reads TGTGCCAGCAGCCGCCCCTCTAATGAGCAGTTCTTC.

Remarks on this clonotype: One base away lies a much larger clone, so this may be a sequencing read error. V gene TRBV20-1 combines with J gene TRBJ2-7; possibly TRBD1 for D (6 bases). There are 14 residues in the CDR3. Germline values: CDR1 DFQATT, CDR2 SNEGSKA (reference sequence). The CDR3 is CGATRGDRPYEQYF. CDR3 in DNA: TGCGGTGCTACCCGAGGAGACAGGCCCTACGAGCAGTACTTC.

Remarks on this clonotype: A clone one base away is much larger, so this may be a read error. The V call is TRBV5-6, the J call TRBJ1-5; perhaps TRBD1 as D (5 bases). The CDR3 runs to 14 residues. The V gene's germline CDR1 is SGHDT and CDR2 YYEEEE. The DNA of the CDR3 is TGTGCCAGCAGCGGGACGGCAGGGAATCAGCCCCGGCATTTT. Protein product: CASSGTAGNQPRHF.

As to this clonotype: This may stem from a read error, because a much larger clone lies one nucleotide away. The gene calls are TRBV6-6 and TRBJ1-3; perhaps TRBD1 as D (5 bases). CDR1 and CDR2 from the germline V gene are MNHNY and SVGAGI (reference sequence). Trimming pared 4 bases from V and 3 bases from J, leaving 16 bases between. The CDR3 consists of 16 residues. The CDR3, as DNA: TGTGCCAGCAGTTCTCCGGGGACCCATGTTGGAAACACCATATATTTT. It is translated as CASSSPGTHVGNTIYF.

This clonotype was seen many times. The rearrangement joins TRBV6-1 to TRBJ1-2, with 7 nucleotides matching TRBD1. With V trimmed by 1 base and J by 5 bases, 4 bases remained unmatched. Per the germline V gene, CDR1 is MNHNS and CDR2 is SASEGT. The CDR3 loop spans 14 amino acids. CDR3 nucleotides: TGTGCCAGCAGTGAAGACAGGGGTTTTTATGGCTACACCTTC. This encodes CASSEDRGFYGYTF.

This sequence joins TRBV14 and TRBJ1-1, with 11 positions matching TRBD1. The CDR3 covers 14 residues. From germline, CDR1 is SGHDN and CDR2 FVKESK. Trimming took 5 bases from V and 7 from J; bases not matched to a gene: 6. CDR3 DNA sequence: TGTGCCAGCAGCTCATACGGGACAGGGGGTGAAGCTTTCTTT. Translation: CASSSYGTGGEAFF. Using reference TRBV14 and TRBJ1-1 for the parts outside the CDR3, the full variable domain is EAGVTQFPSHSVIEKGQTVTLRCDPISGHDNLYWYRRVMGKEIKFLLHFVKESKQDESGMPNNRFLAERTGGTYSTLKVQPAELEDSGVYFCASSSYGTGGEAFFGQGTRLTVV.

As concerns this clonotype: This may come from a read error, since a much larger clone is one base off. This rearrangement joins TRBV18 to TRBJ2-5, with D possibly being TRBD2 (5 bases). This CDR3 has 13 residues. Germline V gene sequence: CDR1 KGHSH, CDR2 LQKENI. CDR3 loop: CASAPAVQETQYF. The DNA for the CDR3 is TGTGCCAGCGCACCAGCGGTCCAAGAGACCCAGTACTTC.